The source of this T cell receptor beta chain is a study of control samples from healthy donors and cancer patients. The table came from immunoSEQ multiplex PCR; TCRdb's copy has only in-frame clones and leaves some out. The sample lists about 180,000 clones, around 94% occurring once. Trimming left V 1 base short and J 5 bases short, with 11 bases between. The CDR3 runs to 15 residues. CDR1 and CDR2 from the germline V gene are SGHAT and FQNNGV. Sequenced material: blood. The gene calls are TRBV11-2 and TRBJ1-4; D is ambiguous. The receptor was derived from a woman in her late teens or twenties in good health. CDR3: CASSLVGSLNEKLFF. The CDR3 coding sequence is TGTGCCAGCAGCTTAGTCGGATCACTCAATGAAAAACTGTTTTTT. Full variable domain (rest looked up from reference TRBV11-2 and TRBJ1-4): EAGVAQSPRYKIIEKRQSVAFWCNPISGHATLYWYQQILGQGPKLLIQFQNNGVVDDSQLPKDRFSAERLKGVDSTLKIQPAKLEDSAVYLCASSLVGSLNEKLFFGSGTQLSVL.